This T cell receptor beta chain came from a study of cytomegalovirus exposure and HLA in healthy donors. Study observations and caveats: Published work reported that the classifier diagnosed cytomegalovirus status with high specificity and sensitivity. A link between a missense DCLRE1C variant and TCR beta V- and J-gene trimming emerged from a later analysis. TCR beta chains associated with HLA were, in a later analysis, more clonally expanded than equally common others.

The PCR ran on 60 Vbeta and 13 Jbeta primers. Sequenced by immunoSEQ multiplex PCR; TCRdb stores in-frame clones only, minus some. Of some 140,000 clones in the sample, about 80% were seen once. As regards this clone: Its target is unknown.

V lost 5 bases, J lost 5 bases, and 9 bases stayed unmatched. This CDR3 is built from 13 residues. CDR1 is GTSNPN and CDR2 is SVGIG in the germline V gene (reference sequence). This chain uses TRBV30 with TRBJ2-7; 7 bases align to TRBD1. This receptor was identified in a man aged 35 to 55 in good health and CMV-seropositive. The source material was PBMCs. The CDR3 DNA is TGTGCCTGGGCTCCAGGGGGAAGTCACGAGCAGTACTTC. This gives the protein CAWAPGGSHEQYF. Together with reference TRBV30 and TRBJ2-7, the CDR3 gives the full variable domain: SQTIHQWPATLVQPVGSPLSLECTVEGTSNPNLYWYRQAAGRGLQLLFYSVGIGQISSEVPQNLSASRPQDRQFILSSKKLLLSDSGFYLCAWAPGGSHEQYFGPGTRLTVT.